Listed below are T cell receptor beta chains from one sample, sequenced in a study of blood T cells in healthy people across ages. TCRdb processed the 5' RACE reads anew with MiXCR; each CDR3 protein has one entry. The sample consists of about 640,000 distinct CDR3 sequences, around 41% of them appearing once. The sample consisted of blood. The receptors stem from a man older than 75 in good health. The CDR3 runs from the conserved cysteine through the conserved F or W. D genes are given only for firm matches. Only part of the rows carry a size: once, few, many, or a class if the clone is expanded.

d_call: .
j_call: TRBJ2-2
clone_size: few
v_call: TRBV6-5
cdr3_nt: TGTGCCAGCAGTTACTCTCGGTACACCGGGGAGCTGTTTTTT
cdr3_aa: CASSYSRYTGELFF

d_call: .
j_call: TRBJ2-1
clone_size: .
v_call: TRBV7-2
cdr3_nt: TGTGCCAGCAGCTTAGCTGAGGGGGGAAGTGGTGAGCAGTTCTTC
cdr3_aa: CASSLAEGGSGEQFF

d_call: .
j_call: TRBJ2-5
clone_size: .
v_call: TRBV18
cdr3_nt: TGTGCCAGCTCACCACTGGCCAGACTTAATAATAAGGAGACCCAGTACTTC
cdr3_aa: CASSPLARLNNKETQYF

d_call: TRBD2
j_call: TRBJ2-7
clone_size: many
v_call: TRBV20-1
cdr3_nt: TGCAGTGCTAGATCTCTTAGCGGGAGCATCAACGAGCAGTACTTC
cdr3_aa: CSARSLSGSINEQYF

d_call: .
j_call: TRBJ2-3
clone_size: few
v_call: TRBV6-2/TRBV6-3
cdr3_nt: TGTGCCAGCAGTGTTGCGGGATCGACAGATACGCAGTATTTT
cdr3_aa: CASSVAGSTDTQYF

d_call: .
j_call: TRBJ2-7
clone_size: once
v_call: TRBV4-2
cdr3_nt: TGTGCCAGCAGCGTCGAACGAGGCGAGCAGTACTTC
cdr3_aa: CASSVERGEQYF

d_call: TRBD2
j_call: TRBJ2-1
clone_size: .
v_call: TRBV10-1
cdr3_nt: TGCGCCAGCAGTGGCAAGGGTGGGGGGGGCTACAATGAGCAGTTCTTC
cdr3_aa: CASSGKGGGGYNEQFF

d_call: .
j_call: TRBJ1-5
clone_size: .
v_call: TRBV6-1
cdr3_nt: TGTGCCAGCAGTGATACAGCAAGCAATCAGCCCCAGCATTTT
cdr3_aa: CASSDTASNQPQHF

d_call: .
j_call: TRBJ2-1
clone_size: .
v_call: TRBV11-2
cdr3_nt: TGTGCCAGCAGCTTAGATCGGGTGTGGAGTGAGCAGTTCTTC
cdr3_aa: CASSLDRVWSEQFF

d_call: .
j_call: TRBJ1-1
clone_size: few
v_call: TRBV28
cdr3_nt: TGTGCCAGCAACATCCTGAACACTGAAGCTTTCTTT
cdr3_aa: CASNILNTEAFF

d_call: TRBD1
j_call: TRBJ2-5
clone_size: few
v_call: TRBV20-1
cdr3_nt: TGCAGTGCTAGAGGGAACAGGGGGGTTGAGACCCAGTACTTC
cdr3_aa: CSARGNRGVETQYF

d_call: .
j_call: TRBJ1-5
clone_size: .
v_call: TRBV10-2
cdr3_nt: TGCGCCAGCAGGGAAAATAGCAATCAGCCCCAGCATTTT
cdr3_aa: CASRENSNQPQHF

d_call: TRBD1
j_call: TRBJ1-2
clone_size: few
v_call: TRBV20-1
cdr3_nt: TGCAGTGCGCCGCAAGACAGGGCGGACAACTATGGCTACACCTTC
cdr3_aa: CSAPQDRADNYGYTF

d_call: TRBD1
j_call: TRBJ2-3
clone_size: .
v_call: TRBV24-1
cdr3_nt: TGTGCCACCAGTGATTTGCTTGGCAGGGGGACAGATACGCAGTATTTT
cdr3_aa: CATSDLLGRGTDTQYF

d_call: .
j_call: TRBJ1-5
clone_size: .
v_call: TRBV7-2
cdr3_nt: TGTGCCAGCAGCTTAGCGGGGGGATTGGGGCAGCCCCAGCATTTT
cdr3_aa: CASSLAGGLGQPQHF

d_call: TRBD2
j_call: TRBJ2-4
clone_size: .
v_call: TRBV28
cdr3_nt: TGTGCCAGCAGCCCCAAGTGGCCTAGCGGGAGGGCCCTTGCCAAAAACATTCAGTACTTC
cdr3_aa: CASSPKWPSGRALAKNIQYF

d_call: .
j_call: TRBJ2-1
clone_size: few
v_call: TRBV5-1
cdr3_nt: TGCGCCAGCAGCTTGGTCGCTAGTTCCTCCTACAATGAGCAGTTCTTC
cdr3_aa: CASSLVASSSYNEQFF

d_call: TRBD2
j_call: TRBJ2-1
clone_size: many
v_call: TRBV11-2
cdr3_nt: TGTGCCAGCAGCAAACTAGCGGGAGGGCTGATGGATGAGCAGTTCTTC
cdr3_aa: CASSKLAGGLMDEQFF

d_call: TRBD2
j_call: TRBJ2-3
clone_size: few
v_call: TRBV29-1
cdr3_nt: TGCAGCGTTGACTTCGGTAGCGGGAGCCCAGATACGCAGTATTTT
cdr3_aa: CSVDFGSGSPDTQYF

d_call: TRBD2
j_call: TRBJ2-1
clone_size: .
v_call: TRBV20-1
cdr3_nt: TGCAGTGCTTTCGCACTAGCGGGGGTCGTCGATAAGCAGTTCTTC
cdr3_aa: CSAFALAGVVDKQFF

d_call: .
j_call: TRBJ1-6
clone_size: .
v_call: TRBV6-5
cdr3_nt: TGTGCCGGCACTAGAGACGGGGACCCGTTGTCACCCCTCCACTTT
cdr3_aa: CAGTRDGDPLSPLHF

d_call: TRBD1
j_call: TRBJ1-4
clone_size: .
v_call: TRBV15
cdr3_nt: TGTGCCACCAGCAAACGGACAGGGGTTATTCATGAAGAACTGTTTTTT
cdr3_aa: CATSKRTGVIHEELFF

d_call: .
j_call: TRBJ2-1
clone_size: .
v_call: TRBV29-1
cdr3_nt: TGCAGCGTGAGCTTAGGGCGAGACAATGAGCGGTTCTTC
cdr3_aa: CSVSLGRDNERFF

d_call: TRBD1
j_call: TRBJ1-1
clone_size: .
v_call: TRBV29-1
cdr3_nt: TGCAGCGTTGACGCCCTAGACAGGGGCGGCACTGAAGCTTTCTTT
cdr3_aa: CSVDALDRGGTEAFF

d_call: .
j_call: TRBJ2-1
clone_size: few
v_call: TRBV6-1
cdr3_nt: TGTGCGACAGCTAGTCTCAATGAGCAGTTCTTC
cdr3_aa: CATASLNEQFF

d_call: .
j_call: TRBJ2-2
clone_size: .
v_call: TRBV6-2/TRBV6-3
cdr3_nt: TGTGCCAGCAGATCCACGGGGAACACCGGGGAGCTGTTTTTT
cdr3_aa: CASRSTGNTGELFF

d_call: .
j_call: TRBJ2-1
clone_size: few
v_call: TRBV21-1
cdr3_nt: TGTGCCAGCAGCAGACCTCCGGGACAGTCAGACAATGAGCAGTTCTTC
cdr3_aa: CASSRPPGQSDNEQFF

d_call: .
j_call: TRBJ2-1
clone_size: .
v_call: TRBV20-1
cdr3_nt: TGCAGTGCTAGAAACAGGGTTGATCCTTACAATGAGCAGTTCTTC
cdr3_aa: CSARNRVDPYNEQFF

d_call: .
j_call: TRBJ1-1
clone_size: few
v_call: TRBV5-5
cdr3_nt: TGTGCCAGCAGCTACAGAGCGAGTGGGTACACTGAAGCTTTCTTT
cdr3_aa: CASSYRASGYTEAFF

d_call: .
j_call: TRBJ2-5
clone_size: .
v_call: TRBV27
cdr3_nt: TGTGCCAGCAGTTTAGGGGTGGGGGCCAAAGAGACCCAGTACTTC
cdr3_aa: CASSLGVGAKETQYF

d_call: .
j_call: TRBJ2-7
clone_size: few
v_call: TRBV7-2
cdr3_nt: TGTGCCAGCAGCTCCCCGGACAGTTTCTACGAGCAGTACTTC
cdr3_aa: CASSSPDSFYEQYF

d_call: TRBD2
j_call: TRBJ2-5
clone_size: .
v_call: TRBV7-2
cdr3_nt: TGTGCCAGCAGCCCGACTAGCGGGGGCCCAGAGACCCAGTACTTC
cdr3_aa: CASSPTSGGPETQYF

d_call: .
j_call: TRBJ2-5
clone_size: .
v_call: TRBV18
cdr3_nt: TGTGCCAGCTCACCACCTTCTAGAGAAGAGACCCAGTACTTC
cdr3_aa: CASSPPSREETQYF

d_call: .
j_call: TRBJ2-5
clone_size: few
v_call: TRBV27
cdr3_nt: TGTGCCAGCAGTTTGTTAGGCATGAACCAAGAGACCCAGTACTTC
cdr3_aa: CASSLLGMNQETQYF

d_call: TRBD1
j_call: TRBJ1-3
clone_size: once
v_call: TRBV6-6
cdr3_nt: TGTGCCAGCATCGCGACAGGGGGCGCTGGAAACACCATATATTTT
cdr3_aa: CASIATGGAGNTIYF

d_call: TRBD1
j_call: TRBJ2-2
clone_size: .
v_call: TRBV24-1
cdr3_nt: TGTGCCACCAGTGATCCTACCATTGGGGACAGGGGGCACACCGGGGAGCTGTTTTTT
cdr3_aa: CATSDPTIGDRGHTGELFF

d_call: .
j_call: TRBJ1-5
clone_size: .
v_call: TRBV6-2/TRBV6-3
cdr3_nt: TGTGCCAGCACCGACGGGGCGGGTCAGCCCCAGCATTTT
cdr3_aa: CASTDGAGQPQHF

d_call: TRBD2
j_call: TRBJ2-3
clone_size: many
v_call: TRBV7-2
cdr3_nt: TGTGCCAGCAGCATTCGACTAGCGGGGGAATCGAAGTTCGCAGATACGCAGTATTTT
cdr3_aa: CASSIRLAGESKFADTQYF

d_call: TRBD2
j_call: TRBJ2-7
clone_size: .
v_call: TRBV28
cdr3_nt: TGTGCCAGCATTTCCGGGACTACCGAGCAGTACTTC
cdr3_aa: CASISGTTEQYF

d_call: TRBD1
j_call: TRBJ2-7
clone_size: many
v_call: TRBV7-2
cdr3_nt: TGTGCCAGCAGCTTAGGACAGGGTAATTACGAGCAGTACTTC
cdr3_aa: CASSLGQGNYEQYF

d_call: TRBD1
j_call: TRBJ1-2
clone_size: .
v_call: TRBV20-1
cdr3_nt: TGCAGTGCTAGAAGGGGGCGGTGGAGGAACTATGGCTACACCTTC
cdr3_aa: CSARRGRWRNYGYTF

d_call: TRBD1
j_call: TRBJ2-4
clone_size: .
v_call: TRBV28
cdr3_nt: TGTGCCAGCAGGGGACAGGGGGCGGGTGAGCAGTACTTC
cdr3_aa: CASRGQGAGEQYF

d_call: TRBD1
j_call: TRBJ2-6
clone_size: .
v_call: TRBV30
cdr3_nt: TGTGCCTGGAGTGTACGGACAGGGCCCTCCTCTGGGGCCAACGTCCTGACTTTC
cdr3_aa: CAWSVRTGPSSGANVLTF

d_call: TRBD2
j_call: TRBJ2-5
clone_size: .
v_call: TRBV3-1
cdr3_nt: TGTGCCAGTAGGATAGCGGGGGGTGTAGAGACCCAGTACTTC
cdr3_aa: CASRIAGGVETQYF

d_call: TRBD1
j_call: TRBJ2-1
clone_size: .
v_call: TRBV5-1
cdr3_nt: TGCGCCAGCAGCTCCGGACAGGGGTCCTACAATGAGCAGTTCTTC
cdr3_aa: CASSSGQGSYNEQFF

d_call: .
j_call: TRBJ2-7
clone_size: .
v_call: TRBV20-1
cdr3_nt: TGCAGTGCTAGAGACGGTAGCGAGCGGAGCTCCTACGAGCAGTACTTC
cdr3_aa: CSARDGSERSSYEQYF

d_call: .
j_call: TRBJ2-1
clone_size: .
v_call: TRBV6-2/TRBV6-3
cdr3_nt: TGTGCCAGCCACACAGGGTTGGAGACCCAGTTCTTC
cdr3_aa: CASHTGLETQFF

d_call: TRBD1
j_call: TRBJ1-6
clone_size: .
v_call: TRBV6-2/TRBV6-3
cdr3_nt: TGTGCCAGCAGTCGGAGGGACAGGGGGCGTTCGCCCCTCCACTTT
cdr3_aa: CASSRRDRGRSPLHF

d_call: TRBD2
j_call: TRBJ2-5
clone_size: .
v_call: TRBV15
cdr3_nt: TGTGCCACCAGCAGAGATCGCGGGAGCAATGAGCAGTACTTC
cdr3_aa: CATSRDRGSNEQYF

d_call: .
j_call: TRBJ2-6
clone_size: few
v_call: TRBV5-1
cdr3_nt: TGCGCCAGCAGGGGGCTCGGGACATCAATCGGGTCTGGGGCCAACGTCCTGACTTTC
cdr3_aa: CASRGLGTSIGSGANVLTF

d_call: .
j_call: TRBJ2-6
clone_size: few
v_call: TRBV6-5
cdr3_nt: TGTGCCAGCAGCCGGGGGTTCATCACTGGGGCCAACGTCCTGACTTTC
cdr3_aa: CASSRGFITGANVLTF

d_call: TRBD1
j_call: TRBJ2-5
clone_size: .
v_call: TRBV12-5
cdr3_nt: TGTGCTAGTGGTAGTGGACAGGGCGAAGAGACCCAGTACTTC
cdr3_aa: CASGSGQGEETQYF

d_call: .
j_call: TRBJ1-2
clone_size: few
v_call: TRBV25-1
cdr3_nt: TGTGCCAGCAGATACGAAATAGGGGATGGAGGTGGCTACACCTTC
cdr3_aa: CASRYEIGDGGGYTF

d_call: .
j_call: TRBJ1-5
clone_size: .
v_call: TRBV5-1
cdr3_nt: TGCGCCAGCAGCCCCGTGGGGGGGCGGAATCAGCCCCAGCATTTT
cdr3_aa: CASSPVGGRNQPQHF

d_call: .
j_call: TRBJ1-4
clone_size: .
v_call: TRBV20-1
cdr3_nt: TGCAGCGTCCGGGCGAAAGCTAATGAAAAACTGTTTTTT
cdr3_aa: CSVRAKANEKLFF

d_call: TRBD1
j_call: TRBJ2-3
clone_size: few
v_call: TRBV9
cdr3_nt: TGTGCCAGCAGCGGTCGGACAGGGATCTTCCTCACAGATACGCAGTATTTT
cdr3_aa: CASSGRTGIFLTDTQYF

d_call: .
j_call: TRBJ1-1
clone_size: .
v_call: TRBV7-2
cdr3_nt: TGTGCCAGCAGCCTTTGGGGTCAGACTAACACTGAAGCTTTCTTT
cdr3_aa: CASSLWGQTNTEAFF